The 30 T cell receptor beta chains given below trace back to one sample, sequenced in a study of shared clonotypes between healthy human individuals. The method was immunoSEQ multiplex PCR; TCRdb's version includes in-frame clones alone and lacks a portion of them. The profile covers around 200,000 clones, with 85% to 95% appearing a single time and about 0.07% taken by the ten largest. Sample: naive CD4+ T cells sorted from blood. Subset given: CD45RA+ positively selected. The origin of the receptors is a woman aged 30 to 39 in good health.

The rearrangement joins TRBV5-1 to TRBJ2-7, with 9 bases identical to TRBD2. The CDR3 is 16 amino acids. V trimming: 3 bases; J trimming: 0 bases; junction bases outside the gene matches: 7. Germline V gene data show CDR1 as SGHRS and CDR2 as YFSETQ. CDR3 nucleotide sequence: TGCGCCAGCAGCTATTACCGTAGCGGGAGCTCCTACGAGCAGTACTTC. Its translation: CASSYYRSGSSYEQYF.

The chain carries TRBV7-8 and TRBJ2-2; TRBD1 is a possible D gene (6 bases). CDR3 length: 14 residues. V dropped 5 bases and J dropped 5 bases, with 12 bases sitting between them. Germline CDR1 reads SGHVS; CDR2 reads FQNEAQ. The CDR3 bases are TGTGCCAGCAGCGCCCGGACAGCGACCGGGGAGCTGTTTTTT. Protein product: CASSARTATGELFF.

The chain combines TRBV19 with TRBJ2-5, with D possibly called TRBD1 or TRBD2 (5 bases each). The J call may be mistaken, given a closer DNA end match to TRBJ2-7. This CDR3 has 18 amino acids. Germline V gene lookup returns CDR1 LNHDA and CDR2 SQIVND (reference sequence). The CDR3 DNA is TGTGCCAGTAGTATATCAGGGATGGGTGTAGCGAACCCCTACGAGCAGTACTTC. Protein product: CASSISGMGVANPYEQYF.

This rearrangement joins TRBV6-5 to TRBJ2-7, with D perhaps matching TRBD2 (5 bases). The CDR3 sequence is 15 residues long. V lost 4 bases and J 6 bases, leaving 19 bases between the germline ends. Germline-derived CDR1 and CDR2 are MNHEY and SVGAGI. In DNA form, the CDR3 reads TGTGCCAGCAGTTCATCCGGGATAAAGGGCACCGAGCAGTACTTC. Its translation is CASSSSGIKGTEQYF.

The table lists this clone with a count of one. The chain recombines TRBV7-2 with TRBJ1-2; 11 bases are a match to TRBD1. Losses at the gene ends were 1 base for V and 8 bases for J; bases not matched to a gene: 9. The CDR3 extends over 16 amino acids. CDR1 is SGHTA and CDR2 is FQGNSA in the germline V gene. The CDR3, as DNA: TGTGCCAGCAGCTTAGTACGGACAGGGGGCCGAAGAGGCTACACCTTC. It translates to CASSLVRTGGRRGYTF.

The rearrangement links TRBV29-1 to TRBJ2-1; no reliable D call. The V gene's germline CDR1 is SQVTM and CDR2 ANQGSEA. V gave up 1 base and J gave up 3 bases, with 4 bases separating them. This CDR3 contains 12 residues. The DNA for the CDR3 is TGCAGCGTTGAAGGGGTCTACAATGAGCAGTTCTTC. Translated: CSVEGVYNEQFF.

The chain carries TRBV28 and TRBJ2-1, with D unclear. V was cut by 3 bases and J by 12 bases, with 9 bases left in between. CDR3 length equals 11 residues. Germline CDR1 reads MDHEN; CDR2 reads SYDVKM. The CDR3, as DNA: TGTGCCAGCAGTTTGGGCGGTGGGCAGTTCTTC. Encoded protein: CASSLGGGQFF.

The chain couples TRBV9 to TRBJ2-5; 7 bases are shared with TRBD2. This CDR3 has 21 amino acids. CDR1 and CDR2 (germline): SGDLS, YYNGEE. Germline trimming cut 4 bases from V and 2 bases from J; bases unmatched to any gene: 26. The CDR3 here is CASSPILNGFWASGPQETQYF. CDR3 nucleotide sequence: TGTGCCAGCAGCCCTATCCTTAATGGGTTTTGGGCTAGCGGACCTCAAGAGACCCAGTACTTC.

The genes are TRBV27 and TRBJ2-3, with a weak D call TRBD2 (6 bases). The CDR3 sequence is 15 residues long. Germline V CDR1 and CDR2: MNHEY, SMNVEV (reference sequence). The germline V and J ends were trimmed by 6 bases and 2 bases, with 15 bases remaining between them. The CDR3 loop reads CASRDMGGITDTQYF. The CDR3 DNA is TGTGCCAGCAGGGACATGGGCGGGATCACAGATACGCAGTATTTT.

The chain links TRBV19 to TRBJ1-5; D unresolved. Trimming took off 4 bases at V and 1 base at J, with 8 bases between the two ends. The germline CDR1 and CDR2 sequences are LNHDA and SQIVND (reference sequence). The length of the CDR3 is 14 residues. The CDR3 region has the DNA TGTGCCAGTAGTAACGTGGGGAGCAATCAGCCCCAGCATTTT. It is translated as CASSNVGSNQPQHF. The full variable domain, with the rest looked up from reference TRBV19 and TRBJ1-5, is DGGITQSPKYLFRKEGQNVTLSCEQNLNHDAMYWYRQDPGQGLRLIYYSQIVNDFQKGDIAEGYSVSREKKESFPLTVTSAQKNPTAFYLCASSNVGSNQPQHFGDGTRLSIL.

The chain links TRBV18 to TRBJ1-1; D perhaps matches TRBD1 (6 bases). V was pared by 4 bases and J by 7 bases, with 16 bases between. This CDR3 is 14 amino acids long. CDR1 and CDR2 (germline): KGHSH, LQKENI. The CDR3 spells CASSLNRDPLEAFF. In DNA form, the CDR3 reads TGTGCCAGCTCACTAAACAGGGACCCTCTTGAAGCTTTCTTT.

V usage is TRBV28 and J usage is TRBJ1-5, with 8 nucleotides matching TRBD1. Germline V lookup: CDR1 MDHEN, CDR2 SYDVKM. J gave up 6 bases and V 6 bases, and 7 bases lay outside the gene matches. The CDR3 loop spans 14 amino acids. The CDR3 bases are TGTGCCAGCAGATCAGGACAGGGCGGTCAGCCCCAGCATTTT. Its protein is CASRSGQGGQPQHF.

This clone occurred once. The chain recombines TRBV6-1 with TRBJ1-5; TRBD1 might be the D (5 bases). The CDR3 loop spans 12 amino acids. Trimming cost V 6 bases and J 5 bases, with 8 bases left between them. Germline V CDR1 and CDR2: MNHNS, SASEGT. CDR3 sequence reads: CASSKGDQPQHF. CDR3 coding DNA: TGTGCCAGCAGCAAAGGGGATCAGCCCCAGCATTTT.

This clone has just one count. The chain links TRBV19 to TRBJ2-5; maybe TRBD2 (5 bases). The CDR3 consists of 14 residues. Germline V gene data show CDR1 as LNHDA and CDR2 as SQIVND (reference sequence). V shed 2 bases and J shed 2 bases, with 9 bases lying between them. The CDR3 DNA reads TGTGCCAGTAGTATAACCAGGACTCAAGAGACCCAGTACTTC. This codes for CASSITRTQETQYF.

V gene TRBV28 combines with J gene TRBJ2-7; TRBD2 aligns across 7 bases. V gave up 2 bases and J gave up 1 base; unmatched junction bases: 8. The CDR3 spans 16 residues. The V gene's germline CDR1 is MDHEN and CDR2 SYDVKM. For the CDR3, the DNA is TGTGCCAGCAGTTTAGGGGTGGGAGGGATTTCCTACGAGCAGTACTTC. Translated, it gives CASSLGVGGISYEQYF.

The gene calls are TRBV2 and TRBJ1-3; D remains ambiguous. There are 15 residues in the CDR3. Trimming cost V 6 bases and J 1 base, with 13 bases left between them. Germline V gene data show CDR1 as SNHLY and CDR2 as FYNNEI. The CDR3 DNA is TGTGCCAGCAGGCGAGGCCCTAGGTCTGGAAACACCATATATTTT. Its protein product is CASRRGPRSGNTIYF.

The rearrangement joins TRBV2 to TRBJ2-7; D could derive from TRBD1 or TRBD2 (7 bases each). The CDR3 is made up of 13 amino acids. V was pared by 7 bases and J by 6 bases, with 16 bases between. The germline V gene has CDR1 SNHLY and CDR2 FYNNEI. CDR3 coding DNA: TGTGCCAGCAAGGGAGGGGGCCGGGGCGAGCAGTACTTC. Translation gives CASKGGGRGEQYF.

The chain joins TRBV27 to TRBJ2-7, with D perhaps assigned TRBD1 or TRBD2 (6 bases each). Looked up from germline, CDR1 is MNHEY and CDR2 is SMNVEV (reference sequence). This CDR3 has 16 amino acids. Deletions cut 5 bases from V and 6 bases from J, with 23 bases between. The CDR3 loop is CASSPLGGGPKLEQYF. CDR3 coding DNA: TGTGCCAGCAGTCCCCTCGGGGGCGGGCCTAAACTCGAGCAGTACTTC.

The chain is built from TRBV27 and TRBJ2-3, with TRBD2 identical over 7 bases. This CDR3 comprises 14 residues. Trimming cost V 5 bases and J 1 base; bases outside gene matches: 3. Germline loops: CDR1 MNHEY, CDR2 SMNVEV (reference sequence). The CDR3 DNA reads as TGTGCCAGCAGTGAGCGGGACCGCACAGATACGCAGTATTTT. Translated, it gives CASSERDRTDTQYF.

This sequence joins TRBV10-3 and TRBJ2-5, with TRBD2 matching over 8 bases. The last part of the DNA fits TRBJ2-7 better; the J call may be wrong. CDR1 and CDR2 (germline): ENHRY, SYGVKD. The CDR3 runs to 15 residues. DNA for the CDR3: TGTGCCATCAGTGAGCACCGGGAGGGGATGTACGAGCAGTACTTC. Translation: CAISEHREGMYEQYF.

This clone appeared once. This rearrangement joins TRBV6-5 to TRBJ1-4; tentative D call: TRBD1 (5 bases). The germline CDR1 and CDR2 sequences are MNHEY and SVGAGI. The CDR3 runs to 15 residues. V was clipped by 6 bases and J by 4 bases, with 15 bases between them. The CDR3 DNA follows: TGTGCCAGCAGACCCGGAGACAGATTTAATGAAAAACTGTTTTTT. As protein: CASRPGDRFNEKLFF.

This chain joins TRBV19 and TRBJ1-4, with D possibly TRBD1 on 6 matching bases. Germline V gene sequence: CDR1 LNHDA, CDR2 SQIVND (reference sequence). Trimming took off 2 bases at V and 15 bases at J, with 16 bases between the two ends. This CDR3 spans 13 amino acids. The CDR3 region is CASSIMRGESVFF. CDR3 coding DNA: TGTGCCAGTAGTATAATGAGGGGGGAGAGCGTGTTTTTT.

J is TRBJ2-6 and V is TRBV12-5, with TRBD1 as a possible D gene (5 bases). The CDR3 contains 18 residues. With 5 bases removed from V and 5 bases from J, the gap between germline ends came to 22 bases. Germline V gene data show CDR1 as LGHNT and CDR2 as FRNRAP. CDR3 in amino acids: CASGVDSAGQSRANVLTF. As DNA, the CDR3 is TGTGCTAGTGGTGTCGACTCTGCAGGACAAAGTCGGGCCAACGTCCTGACTTTC.

The chain links TRBV5-6 to TRBJ2-5; the D is unclear. The last part of the DNA fits TRBJ2-7 better; the J call may be wrong. The length of the CDR3 is 13 residues. CDR1 and CDR2 from the germline V gene are SGHDT and YYEEEE. The CDR3 protein is CASSLGGVYEQYF. In DNA, the CDR3 is TGTGCCAGCAGCTTGGGAGGAGTCTACGAGCAGTACTTC.

The chain employs TRBV19 and TRBJ1-4; 9 bases are shared with TRBD1. The length of the CDR3 is 15 residues. V trimming: 3 bases; J trimming: 3 bases; junction bases outside the gene matches: 2. CDR1 LNHDA and CDR2 SQIVND come from the germline V gene (reference sequence). The CDR3: CASSIRQGANEKLFF. The CDR3 DNA reads TGTGCCAGTAGTATCCGACAGGGGGCTAATGAAAAACTGTTTTTT.

The chain carries TRBV5-4 and TRBJ2-7, with D perhaps matching TRBD2 (6 bases). This CDR3 spans 15 amino acids. The V gene's germline CDR1 is SGHNT and CDR2 YYREEE (reference sequence). V lost 5 bases and J 5 bases, leaving 20 bases between the germline ends. The CDR3 protein is CASRGERALKNEQYF. The CDR3, as DNA: TGTGCCAGCAGGGGGGAGCGGGCCCTAAAGAACGAGCAGTACTTC.

The genes are TRBV2 and TRBJ1-3; 8 nucleotides agree with TRBD1. CDR1 SNHLY and CDR2 FYNNEI come from the germline V gene. Losses at the gene ends were 3 bases for V and 0 bases for J; bases not matched to a gene: 13. This CDR3 region has 19 residues. CDR3 sequence reads: CASSDPDGQGLSSGNTIYF. CDR3 nucleotides: TGTGCCAGCAGTGATCCGGATGGACAGGGTTTGAGCTCTGGAAACACCATATATTTT.

V and J are TRBV5-1 and TRBJ2-7; the match to TRBD1 covers 7 bases. V shed 5 bases and J 6 bases; nucleotides not matched to a gene: 20. Germline assignment: CDR1 SGHRS and CDR2 YFSETQ. The CDR3 sequence is 17 residues long. CDR3 loop: CASSLNLNRGAGGEQYF. The CDR3, as DNA: TGCGCCAGCAGTTTGAATTTAAACAGGGGCGCTGGGGGCGAGCAGTACTTC.

Details on this clone: This same CDR3 is encoded by further DNA sequences in the sample. The gene calls are TRBV5-4 and TRBJ1-5, with TRBD1 matching over 7 bases. Germline V CDR1 and CDR2: SGHNT, YYREEE (reference sequence). The length of the CDR3 is 14 residues. J lost 3 bases, V lost 4 bases, and 4 bases had no gene match. CDR3 bases: TGTGCCAGCAGCCTACAGGGGTCCAATCAGCCCCAGCATTTT. This gives the protein CASSLQGSNQPQHF.

V and J are TRBV6-5 and TRBJ2-7; D perhaps matches TRBD1 (6 bases). The CDR3 extends over 15 amino acids. The germline V gene encodes CDR1 MNHEY and CDR2 SVGAGI. Trimming shortened V by 2 bases and J by 1 base, and 12 bases separated the two germline ends. The CDR3 sequence: CASSYKQGWSYEQYF. In nucleotides, the CDR3 is TGTGCCAGCAGTTACAAACAGGGATGGTCCTACGAGCAGTACTTC.